Sequencing of this T cell receptor (beta chain) was carried out in a study of T cells in Graves' hyperthyroidism and ophthalmopathy. In the study overall: Peripheral blood sampling occurred at initial diagnosis, before any treatment.

Broader study findings: The model forecast ophthalmopathy, anticipating it by a median approximately 6 months before onset.

If no ophthalmopathy progression occurred within 18 months, Graves' hyperthyroidism was stable. Researchers barred patients who had uncontrolled infection, other autoimmune disease, pregnancy or lactation. This clonotype was seen a handful of times. Antigen unknown. The source material, RNA transcripts, was used to amplify TCR beta CDR3 regions. RT-PCR in the first round (using the HTBI primer set) targeted the TCR CDR3. MiXCR, run by TCRdb on the multiplex PCR reads, gives a single entry per CDR3 protein. The sample shows around 350,000 distinct CDR3 sequences, about 13% of them seen only once. The sequencing input was blood. The origin of this receptor is a woman between 18 and 29 years old with Graves' hyperthyroidism.

CDR3: CASTKLQGRSSNYGYTF. As DNA, the CDR3 is TGTGCCAGTACTAAATTACAGGGGCGCTCTAGTAACTATGGCTACACCTTC. J is TRBJ1-2 and V is TRBV19; TRBD1 agrees at 7 bases. Germline V gene lookup returns CDR1 LNHDA and CDR2 SQIVND (reference sequence). Losses at the gene ends were 7 bases for V and 1 base for J; bases not matched to a gene: 15. The CDR3 covers 17 residues.